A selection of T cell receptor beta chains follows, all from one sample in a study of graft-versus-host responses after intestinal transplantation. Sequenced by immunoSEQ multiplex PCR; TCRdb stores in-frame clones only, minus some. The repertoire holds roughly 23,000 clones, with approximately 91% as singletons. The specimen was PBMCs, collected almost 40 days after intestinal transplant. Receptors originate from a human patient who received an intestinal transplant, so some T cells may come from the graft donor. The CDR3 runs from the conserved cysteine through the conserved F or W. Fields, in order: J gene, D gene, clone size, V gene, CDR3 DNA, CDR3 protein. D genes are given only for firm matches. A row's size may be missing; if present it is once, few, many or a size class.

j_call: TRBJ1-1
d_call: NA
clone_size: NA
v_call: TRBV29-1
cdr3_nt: TGCAGCGTTGGGGAGAACACTGAAGCTTTCTTT
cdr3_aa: CSVGENTEAFF

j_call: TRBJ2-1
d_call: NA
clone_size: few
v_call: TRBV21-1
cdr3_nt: TGTGCCAGCAGCGGGTGCCGGACGGGCGGTTGGAATGAGCAGTTCTTC
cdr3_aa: CASSGCRTGGWNEQFF

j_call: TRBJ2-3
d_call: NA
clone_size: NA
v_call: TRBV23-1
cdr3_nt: TGCGCCAGCAGTCACCCGACTGAGGGGGGGGGCACAGATACGCAGTATTTT
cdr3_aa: CASSHPTEGGGTDTQYF

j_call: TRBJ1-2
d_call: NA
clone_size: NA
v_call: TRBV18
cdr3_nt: TGTGCCAGCTCACCTCTCCGGGGGCTGTCCTATGGCTACACCTTC
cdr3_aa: CASSPLRGLSYGYTF

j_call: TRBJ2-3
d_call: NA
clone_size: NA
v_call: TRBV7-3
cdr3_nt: TGTGCCAGCAGCTTAAACCCCGGGCTGGGATGGCGGGGTAATACGCAGTATTTT
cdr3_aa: CASSLNPGLGWRGNTQYF

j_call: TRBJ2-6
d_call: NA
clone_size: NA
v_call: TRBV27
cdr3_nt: TGTGCCAGCAGTTCGGCAGGAAATGAGACTGGGGCCAACGTCCTGACTTTC
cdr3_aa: CASSSAGNETGANVLTF

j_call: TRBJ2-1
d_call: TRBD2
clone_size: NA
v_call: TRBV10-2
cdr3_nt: TGCGCCAGCACTGCGACTAGCGGGAGTGGTTCCTACAATGAGCAGTTCTTC
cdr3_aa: CASTATSGSGSYNEQFF

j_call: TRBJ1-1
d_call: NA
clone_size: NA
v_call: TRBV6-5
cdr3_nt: TGTGCCAGCAGTTACTCGGACAGATCTGAAGCTTTCTTT
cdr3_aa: CASSYSDRSEAFF

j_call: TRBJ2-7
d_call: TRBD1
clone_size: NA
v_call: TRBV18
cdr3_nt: TGTGCCAGCTCACCGGGCGGACAGGGCGAGCAGTACTTC
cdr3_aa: CASSPGGQGEQYF

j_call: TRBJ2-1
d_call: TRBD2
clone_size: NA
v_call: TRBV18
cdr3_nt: TGTGCCAGCTCACCACCGTCTAGCGGGCCTTTCTCCTACAATGAGCAGTTCTTC
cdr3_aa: CASSPPSSGPFSYNEQFF

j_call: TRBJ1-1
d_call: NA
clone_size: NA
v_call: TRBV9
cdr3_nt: TGTGCCAGCAGCCCGAGGGGGAACCCGAACACTGAAGCTTTCTTT
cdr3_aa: CASSPRGNPNTEAFF

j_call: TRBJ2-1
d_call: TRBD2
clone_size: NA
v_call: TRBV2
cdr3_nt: TGTGCCAGACCGGGACTAGCGGGAGCCTCGGATGAGCAGTTCTTC
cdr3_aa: CARPGLAGASDEQFF

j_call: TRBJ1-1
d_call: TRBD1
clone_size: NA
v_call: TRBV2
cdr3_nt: TGTGCCAGCAGCGTAAATTACGGGACAGGGGTTATGAACACTGAAGCTTTCTTT
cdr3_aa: CASSVNYGTGVMNTEAFF

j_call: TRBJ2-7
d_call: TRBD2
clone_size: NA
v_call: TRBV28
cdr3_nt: TGTGCCAGCACCTATAGCGGGAGAAGGAACGAGCAGTACTTC
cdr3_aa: CASTYSGRRNEQYF

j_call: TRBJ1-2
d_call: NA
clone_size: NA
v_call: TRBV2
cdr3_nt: TGTGCCAGCAGTGAAGGGACAGAGCCCTATGGCTACACCTTC
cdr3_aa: CASSEGTEPYGYTF

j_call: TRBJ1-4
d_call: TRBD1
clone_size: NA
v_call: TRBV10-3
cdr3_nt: TGTGCCCCGCAAGGGGGCAAGTTTAATGAAAAACTGTTTTTT
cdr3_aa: CAPQGGKFNEKLFF

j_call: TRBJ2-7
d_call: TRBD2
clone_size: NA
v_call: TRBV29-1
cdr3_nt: TGCAGCGTGACCACTAGCGGTTCCTACGAGCAGTACTTC
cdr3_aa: CSVTTSGSYEQYF

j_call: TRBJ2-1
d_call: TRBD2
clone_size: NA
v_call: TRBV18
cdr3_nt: TGTGCCAGCTCACCACGAAGATTCGGGAGGGCCCCCTACAATGAGCAGTTCTTC
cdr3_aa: CASSPRRFGRAPYNEQFF

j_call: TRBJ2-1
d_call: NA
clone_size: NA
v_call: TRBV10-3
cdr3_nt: TGTGCCATCAGTGCAGAGGGAGCAATCAATGAGCAGTTCTTC
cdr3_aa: CAISAEGAINEQFF

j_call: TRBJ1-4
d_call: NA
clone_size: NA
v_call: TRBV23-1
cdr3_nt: TGCGCCAGCAGTCAACGTGATGAAAAACTGTTTTTT
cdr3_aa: CASSQRDEKLFF

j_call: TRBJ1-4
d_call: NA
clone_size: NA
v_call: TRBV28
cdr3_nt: TGTGCCAGCGTGGAGGGGACGATAAATGAAAAACTGTTTTTT
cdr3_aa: CASVEGTINEKLFF

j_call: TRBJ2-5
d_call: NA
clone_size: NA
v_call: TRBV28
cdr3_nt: TGTGCCAGCAGTTTCGGGGAGACCCAGTACTTC
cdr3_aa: CASSFGETQYF

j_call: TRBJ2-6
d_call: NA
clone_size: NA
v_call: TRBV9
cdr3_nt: TGTGCCAGCAGCCCCAAGCCTGGGGCCAACGTCCTGACTTTC
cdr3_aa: CASSPKPGANVLTF

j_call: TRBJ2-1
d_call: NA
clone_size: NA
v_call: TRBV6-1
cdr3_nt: TGTGCCAGCAGTGAAGCGGGGGGCTCCTACAATGAGCAGTTCTTC
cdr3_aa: CASSEAGGSYNEQFF

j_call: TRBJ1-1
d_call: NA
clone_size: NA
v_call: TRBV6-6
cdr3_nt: TGTGCCAGCACCCTCCACCCCGCCCGGGAAGCTTTCTTT
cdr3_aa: CASTLHPAREAFF

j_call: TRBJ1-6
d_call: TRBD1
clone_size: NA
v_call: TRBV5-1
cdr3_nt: TGCGCCAGCAGCTTGGCCGGACAGGCCTATAATTCACCCCTCCACTTT
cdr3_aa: CASSLAGQAYNSPLHF

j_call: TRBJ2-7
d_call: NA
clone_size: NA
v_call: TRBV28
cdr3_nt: TGTGCCAGCAGGTATACAGGGACCAACTCCTACGAGCAGTACTTC
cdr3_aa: CASRYTGTNSYEQYF

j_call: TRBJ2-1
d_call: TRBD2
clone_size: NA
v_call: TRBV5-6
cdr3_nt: TGTGCCAGCAGCTTGGCCCTCGCTAGCGGTTCCTACAATGAGCAGTTCTTC
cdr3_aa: CASSLALASGSYNEQFF

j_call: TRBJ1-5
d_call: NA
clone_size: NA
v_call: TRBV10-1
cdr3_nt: TGCGCCAGCAGTGTCTATCAGCCCCAGCATTTT
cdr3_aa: CASSVYQPQHF

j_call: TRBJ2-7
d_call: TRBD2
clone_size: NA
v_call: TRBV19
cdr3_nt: TGTGCCAGTAGTATAGTCGGACTAGGAGTCTACGAGCAGTACTTC
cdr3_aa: CASSIVGLGVYEQYF

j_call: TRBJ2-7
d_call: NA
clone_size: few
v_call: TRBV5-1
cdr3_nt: TGCGCCAGCAGCTTAGGGGGTAGCTCCTACGAGCAGTACTTC
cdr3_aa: CASSLGGSSYEQYF

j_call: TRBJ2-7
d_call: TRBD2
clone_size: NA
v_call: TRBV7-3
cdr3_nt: TGTGCCAGCAGCTTAGGACTAGGGTCTCAGCAGTACTTC
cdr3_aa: CASSLGLGSQQYF

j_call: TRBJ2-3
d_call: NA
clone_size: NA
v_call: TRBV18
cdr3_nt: TGTGCCAGCTCCCGGGACACCACAGATACGCAGTATTTT
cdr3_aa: CASSRDTTDTQYF

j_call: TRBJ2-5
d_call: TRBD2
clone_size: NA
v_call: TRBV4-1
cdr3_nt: TGCGCCAGCAGCCAACCTAGCGGAGAAGAGACCCAGTACTTC
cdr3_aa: CASSQPSGEETQYF

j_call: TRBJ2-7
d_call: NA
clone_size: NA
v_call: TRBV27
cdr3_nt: TGTGCCAGCAGTCACGACCCAAGGGGATACGAGCAGTACTTC
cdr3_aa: CASSHDPRGYEQYF

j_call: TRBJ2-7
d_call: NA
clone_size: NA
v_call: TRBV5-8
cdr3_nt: TGTGCCAGCAGCTCGGGACTCGTCTCCTACGAGCAGTACTTC
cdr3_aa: CASSSGLVSYEQYF

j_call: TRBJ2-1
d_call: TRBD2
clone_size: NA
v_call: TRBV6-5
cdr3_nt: TGTGCCAGCAGTTACGGGGGGGGTGAATCGTACAATGAGCAGTTCTTC
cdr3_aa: CASSYGGGESYNEQFF

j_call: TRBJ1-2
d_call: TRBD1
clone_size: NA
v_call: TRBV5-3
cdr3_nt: TGTGCCAGAAGCTTGCCCCCCGACAGGGATCCATATGGCTACACCTTC
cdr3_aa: CARSLPPDRDPYGYTF

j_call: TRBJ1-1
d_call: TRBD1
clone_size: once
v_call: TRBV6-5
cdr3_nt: TGTGCCAGCAGTTGGACAGGGTCGAACACTGAAGCTTTCTTT
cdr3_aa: CASSWTGSNTEAFF

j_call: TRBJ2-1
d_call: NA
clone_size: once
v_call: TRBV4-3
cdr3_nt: TGCGCCAGCAGCCATTTTCCGCCGGGACGGCACAACAATGAGCAGTTCTTC
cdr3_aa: CASSHFPPGRHNNEQFF

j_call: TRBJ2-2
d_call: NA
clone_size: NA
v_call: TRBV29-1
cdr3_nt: TGCAGCGCCCGGGGAGCTGTTTTT
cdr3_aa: CSARGAVF

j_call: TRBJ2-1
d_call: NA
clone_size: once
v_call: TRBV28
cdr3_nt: TGTGCCAGCAGATGGGACCCACTTCTTTCTAGCTCCTACAATGAGCAGTTCTTC
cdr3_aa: CASRWDPLLSSSYNEQFF

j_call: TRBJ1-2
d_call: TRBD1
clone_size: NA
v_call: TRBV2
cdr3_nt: TGTGCCAGCAGAGGAATGGACAGGGACGATGGCTACACCTTC
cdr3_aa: CASRGMDRDDGYTF

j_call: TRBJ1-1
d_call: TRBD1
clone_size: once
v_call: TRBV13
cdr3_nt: TGTGCCAGCAGCTCGCTCTGGACAGGGTATGTGGACACTGAAGCTTTCTTT
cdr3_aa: CASSSLWTGYVDTEAFF

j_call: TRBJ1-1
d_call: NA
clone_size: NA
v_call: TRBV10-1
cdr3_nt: TGCGCCAGCAGACTGGACAGAAACACTGAAGCTTTCTTT
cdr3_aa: CASRLDRNTEAFF

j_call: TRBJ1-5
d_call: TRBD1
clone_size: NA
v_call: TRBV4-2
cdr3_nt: TGTGCCAGCAGCCAAGGTGTGAGGGGGCATCAGCCCCAGCATTTT
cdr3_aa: CASSQGVRGHQPQHF

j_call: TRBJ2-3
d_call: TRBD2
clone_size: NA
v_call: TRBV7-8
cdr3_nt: TGTGCCAGCAGCTCCCCGACTAGCGGACGCACAGATACGCAGTATTTT
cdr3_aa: CASSSPTSGRTDTQYF

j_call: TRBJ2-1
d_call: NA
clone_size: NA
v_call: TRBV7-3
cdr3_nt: TGTGCCAGCAGCTTAGGGGGGAACTACAATGAGCAGTTCTTC
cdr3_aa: CASSLGGNYNEQFF

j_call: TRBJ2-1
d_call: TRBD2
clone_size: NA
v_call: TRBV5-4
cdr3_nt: TGTGCCAGCAATGGGGTCGGGACTAGCGGGAGGGCACCCTACAATGAGCAGTTCTTC
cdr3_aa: CASNGVGTSGRAPYNEQFF

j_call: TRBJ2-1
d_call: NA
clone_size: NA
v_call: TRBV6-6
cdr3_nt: TGTGCCAGCAGTATTGAGGTTTCTAGCCGTGAGCAGTTCTTC
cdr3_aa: CASSIEVSSREQFF

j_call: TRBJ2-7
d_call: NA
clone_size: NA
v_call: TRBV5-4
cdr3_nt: TGTGCCAGCAGCCGAAGGGTATCGAGGGGCGAGCAGTACTTC
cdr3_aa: CASSRRVSRGEQYF

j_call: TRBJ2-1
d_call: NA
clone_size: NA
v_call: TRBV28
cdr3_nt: TGTGCCAGCAGCCCGACTCCCAGCTCCTACAATGAGCAGTTCTTC
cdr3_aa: CASSPTPSSYNEQFF

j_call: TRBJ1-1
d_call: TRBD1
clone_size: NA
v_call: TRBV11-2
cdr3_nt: TGTGCCAGCAGCTTAGCCGGGACAGCCGTTGGGGCTTTCTTT
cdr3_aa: CASSLAGTAVGAFF

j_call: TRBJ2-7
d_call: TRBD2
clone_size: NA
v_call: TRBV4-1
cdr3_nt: TGCGCCAGCAGCCAAGCGGGGCTAGCGGGAGTCTACGAGCAGTACTTC
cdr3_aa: CASSQAGLAGVYEQYF

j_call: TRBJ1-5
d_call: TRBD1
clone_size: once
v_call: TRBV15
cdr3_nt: TGTGCCACCAGCAGAGATAGGGTCGGGACAGGAGTACTTCAGCCCCAGCATTTT
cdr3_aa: CATSRDRVGTGVLQPQHF

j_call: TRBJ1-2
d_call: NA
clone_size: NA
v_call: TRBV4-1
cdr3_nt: TGCGCCAGCAGCGAGGGACGGGGGGTAGACCAAGGCTACACCTTC
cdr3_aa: CASSEGRGVDQGYTF

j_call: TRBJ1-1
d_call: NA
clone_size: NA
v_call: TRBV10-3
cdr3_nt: TGTGCCATCAATGAGGACGTAGGAACTGAAGCTTTCTTT
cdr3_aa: CAINEDVGTEAFF

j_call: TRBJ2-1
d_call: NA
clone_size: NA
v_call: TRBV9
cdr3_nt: TGTGCCAGCAGCGCGGGGAGCTCCTACAATGAGCAGTTCTTC
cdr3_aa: CASSAGSSYNEQFF

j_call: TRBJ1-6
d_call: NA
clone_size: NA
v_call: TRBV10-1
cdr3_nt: TGCGCCAGCTACTTGGAGGATGGGATCCAGTCACCCCTCCACTTT
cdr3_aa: CASYLEDGIQSPLHF